The clone carrying this TCR beta chain came up a few times. Its cognate antigen is unknown. The record originates from a study of identical twins. The study, taken as a whole, reports: Cord blood beta clonotypes that were abundant carried fewer insertions, and memory repertoires showed no such trend. Sequences that were beta out-of-frame showed weaker excess twin sharing. Excess low generation probability was seen in twin-shared out-of-frame alpha sequences.

TCRdb analysed the 5' RACE reads with MiXCR anew, one entry per CDR3 protein. The sample holds roughly 710,000 distinct CDR3 sequences, around 5.7% seen once. The CDR3 is 17 residues long. Germline V gene data show CDR1 as LGHNA and CDR2 as YSLEER. V was pared by 0 bases and J by 5 bases, with 6 bases of the junction left unmatched. No donor was unhealthy or non-Caucasian. The material sequenced was naive T cells sorted from blood. This receptor was obtained from a man younger than 35 in good health. The chain carries TRBV4-3 and TRBJ1-6, with 8 bases aligning to TRBD1. CDR3: CASSQDRTGRNNSPLHF. In DNA, the CDR3 is TGCGCCAGCAGCCAAGATAGGACAGGGAGGAATAATTCACCCCTCCACTTT.